Following are 20 T cell receptor beta chains from one sample sequenced in a study of T cells in Graves' hyperthyroidism and ophthalmopathy. RNA transcripts yielded amplified TCR beta CDR3 regions. Researchers ran a first-round RT-PCR on the TCR CDR3 using the HTBI primer set. MiXCR was run by TCRdb on the multiplex PCR reads, yielding one entry per CDR3 protein. The table includes around 210,000 distinct CDR3 sequences, less than 20% detected once. Material for sequencing was blood. Source of these receptors: a woman between 50 and 59 years old with Graves' hyperthyroidism.

Points on this clonotype: At one boundary the junction diverges from the germline segment, which might be a read error. The rearrangement links TRBV5-1 to TRBJ2-7, with 9 positions matching TRBD1. Germline CDR1 is SGHRS and CDR2 is YFSETQ. The CDR3 consists of 14 residues. In nucleotides, the CDR3 is TGCGCCGGCAGCTTACTAGACAGGGGGGACGAGCAGTACTTC. Amino acids: CAGSLLDRGDEQYF.

This clonotype was observed many times. The DNA for the CDR3 is TGTGCCAGCAGCAACTCCTGGGGGGGGTCCTACAATGAGCAGTTCTTC. Translating gives CASSNSWGGSYNEQFF. The chain recombines TRBV11-1 with TRBJ2-1; 7 positions match TRBD2. CDR1 and CDR2 from the germline V gene are SGHAT and FQDESV (reference sequence). The V and J ends lost 5 bases and 1 base, in that order; junction bases with no gene match: 8. The CDR3 covers 16 residues.

The table lists this clonotype with many counts. This chain connects TRBV5-6 to TRBJ1-2; D perhaps matches TRBD1 (6 bases). CDR1 and CDR2 (germline): SGHDT, YYEEEE. The CDR3 sequence is 15 residues long. Trimming pared 0 bases from V and 3 bases from J, leaving 12 bases between. The CDR3 reads CASSLGIQGDYGYTF. As DNA, the CDR3 is TGTGCCAGCAGCTTGGGGATACAGGGAGACTATGGCTACACCTTC.

The J gene is TRBJ2-1, the V gene TRBV7-8; the match to TRBD2 covers 7 bases. Germline assignment: CDR1 SGHVS and CDR2 FQNEAQ. With V trimmed by 7 bases and J by 4 bases, 10 bases remained unmatched. The CDR3 runs 15 residues. CDR3 sequence: CASIPSGDFYNEQFF. Here the CDR3 DNA reads TGTGCCAGCATCCCAAGCGGGGATTTTTACAATGAGCAGTTCTTC.

Only a few counts were recorded for this clonotype. The chain couples TRBV6-1 to TRBJ2-6; 9 bases are a match to TRBD1. This CDR3 spans 17 amino acids. Germline values: CDR1 MNHNS, CDR2 SASEGT. J was trimmed by 3 bases and V by 5 bases; bases with no gene match: 8. CDR3 residues: CASSPGQGNLGANVLTF. Written as DNA, the CDR3 is TGTGCCAGCAGTCCGGGACAGGGAAATCTTGGGGCCAACGTCCTGACTTTC.

This chain joins TRBV7-3 and TRBJ1-1, with D perhaps matching TRBD1 (6 bases). Between the trimmed V and J ends, which lost 1 base and 5 bases, there was a span of 14 bases. There are 15 residues in the CDR3. CDR1 and CDR2 (germline): SGHTA, FQGTGA. The CDR3 DNA reads TGTGCCAGCAGCTTAATGGCTACAGGGAAAACTGAAGCTTTCTTT. Protein: CASSLMATGKTEAFF.

The table lists this clonotype with many counts. The chain links TRBV7-8 to TRBJ2-1; 11 positions agree with TRBD2. Per the germline V gene, CDR1 is SGHVS and CDR2 is FQNEAQ. Unmatched junction bases numbered 5, after V lost 5 bases and J lost 5 bases. This CDR3 is built from 15 residues. This chain's CDR3 is CASSGGTSGNNEQFF. The CDR3 DNA reads TGTGCCAGCAGCGGGGGGACTAGCGGAAACAATGAGCAGTTCTTC.

The V and J genes are TRBV9 and TRBJ2-7; possible D gene TRBD2, 7 bases. Germline V lookup: CDR1 SGDLS, CDR2 YYNGEE. The V gene lost 0 bases and the J gene lost 5 bases, with 18 bases spanning the gap. The CDR3 contains 16 residues. DNA for the CDR3: TGTGCCAGCAGCGTAGCCGGGGGGCAGGGGATCCACGAGCAGTACTTC. Protein product: CASSVAGGQGIHEQYF. Supplemented by reference TRBV9 and TRBJ2-7, the full variable domain reads DSGVTQTPKHLITATGQRVTLRCSPRSGDLSVYWYQQSLDQGLQFLIQYYNGEERAKGNILERFSAQQFPDLHSELNLSSLELGDSALYFCASSVAGGQGIHEQYFGPGTRLTVT.

This clonotype has at least ten counts. The V gene is TRBV28, the J gene TRBJ2-1; 12 nucleotides align to TRBD2. The V gene end was trimmed by 1 base and the J gene end by 9 bases; junction bases not matched to a gene: 25. The CDR3 runs to 22 residues. Germline loops: CDR1 MDHEN, CDR2 SYDVKM. As DNA, the CDR3 is TGTGCCAGCAGTTTATCTTCGATTTGGGGGGCAGCTAGCGGGAGGGCCGGGGGTGAGCAGTTCTTC. This sequence encodes CASSLSSIWGAASGRAGGEQFF.

The sample holds a few counts of this clonotype. The gene calls are TRBV30 and TRBJ1-1, with D unresolved. The CDR3 sequence is 14 residues long. In germline, CDR1 is GTSNPN, CDR2 SVGIG (reference sequence). V lost 1 base and J 7 bases, leaving 16 bases between the germline ends. The CDR3 here is CAWSGELGSVEAFF. CDR3 bases: TGTGCCTGGAGTGGAGAGCTGGGAAGTGTTGAAGCTTTCTTT.

This clonotype was seen at least ten times. The chain has TRBV3-1 and TRBJ2-1, with 9 positions matching TRBD1. The CDR3 is made up of 15 amino acids. V was clipped by 4 bases and J by 6 bases; unmatched bases: 7. CDR1 and CDR2 (germline): LGHDT, YNNKEL (reference sequence). This chain's CDR3 is CASSLSDRGGNEQFF. CDR3 nucleotide sequence: TGTGCCAGCAGCCTTAGCGACAGGGGGGGCAATGAGCAGTTCTTC.

Ten or more counts support this clonotype. The chain couples TRBV12-3 or TRBV12-4 to TRBJ1-3; a weak D match, TRBD1 (5 bases). Trimming left V 2 bases short and J 2 bases short, with 7 bases between. The CDR3 sequence is 14 residues long. Written as DNA, the CDR3 is TGTGCCAGCAGTTTAATAGGGGCTGGAAACACCATATATTTT. This codes for CASSLIGAGNTIYF.

This clonotype was observed many times. The chain couples TRBV7-9 to TRBJ2-7; D may be TRBD2 (5 bases). V was cut by 4 bases and J by 4 bases, with 17 bases left in between. Germline CDR1 and CDR2: SEHNR and FQNEAQ (reference sequence). The CDR3 runs 15 residues. For the CDR3, the DNA is TGTGCCAGCAGCTCCTCCCCTGGGAGTGGGTACGAGCAGTACTTC. As protein: CASSSSPGSGYEQYF.

This clonotype has a count of ten or more. The chain recombines TRBV2 with TRBJ2-4; the D gene could be TRBD1 or TRBD2 (6 bases each). This CDR3 comprises 14 residues. The V gene's germline CDR1 is SNHLY and CDR2 FYNNEI. V was cut by 11 bases and J by 7 bases, with 21 bases left in between. CDR3 nucleotide sequence: TGTGCCGCCGAGGATGGGGGGCGCGGGAACATTCAGTACTTC. Translated: CAAEDGGRGNIQYF.

This clonotype was recorded many times. The chain combines TRBV11-2 with TRBJ1-1; the D is unclear. CDR3 length: 13 residues. In germline, CDR1 is SGHAT, CDR2 FQNNGV. V shed 0 bases and J shed 3 bases, with 5 bases lying between them. CDR3 sequence reads: CASSLDRDTEAFF. CDR3 nucleotides: TGTGCCAGCAGCTTAGACAGAGACACTGAAGCTTTCTTT.

There are many counts of this clonotype. The V call is TRBV11-2, the J call TRBJ2-3; maybe TRBD1 (6 bases). V was pared by 0 bases and J by 4 bases, with 11 bases between. Germline V gives CDR1 SGHAT, CDR2 FQNNGV. The length of the CDR3 is 15 residues. In DNA, the CDR3 is TGTGCCAGCAGCTTAGAATGGTCAGGGGCAGATACGCAGTATTTT. Its protein product is CASSLEWSGADTQYF.

The table lists this clonotype with many counts. The rearrangement uses TRBV12-3 or TRBV12-4 and TRBJ2-7, with no clear D. With 3 bases removed from V and 3 bases from J, the gap between germline ends came to 6 bases. This CDR3 has 12 amino acids. DNA of the CDR3: TGTGCCAGCAGTTTGACAAACTACGAGCAGTACTTC. It codes for CASSLTNYEQYF.

There are a few counts of this clonotype. The chain uses TRBV2 and TRBJ2-2, with 8 bases lining up with TRBD1. This CDR3 is 15 amino acids long. V lost 4 bases and J lost 3; bases outside the gene matches: 4. Germline-derived CDR1 and CDR2 are SNHLY and FYNNEI. CDR3 coding DNA: TGTGCCAGCAGTGGATCAGGGGGCTACACCGGGGAGCTGTTTTTT. This encodes CASSGSGGYTGELFF.

The chain carries TRBV7-9 and TRBJ2-7; 8 bases map to TRBD2. Germline assignment: CDR1 SEHNR and CDR2 FQNEAQ (reference sequence). This CDR3 is built from 15 residues. The trim removed 5 bases at V and 4 bases at J, leaving 10 bases unmatched. CDR3 coding DNA: TGTGCCAGCAGCCCCACTAAGCGGGAGTGGTACGAGCAGTACTTC. Its protein product is CASSPTKREWYEQYF. The full variable domain, in which reference TRBV7-9 and TRBJ2-7 provide the parts outside the CDR3, is DTGVSQNPRHKITKRGQNVTFRCDPISEHNRLYWYRQTLGQGPEFLTYFQNEAQLEKSRLLSDRFSAERPKGSFSTLEIQRTEQGDSAMYLCASSPTKREWYEQYFGPGTRLTVT.

This clonotype appeared many times. The V gene is TRBV2, the J gene TRBJ2-1; 7 nucleotides agree with TRBD1. The CDR3 contains 13 residues. The junction had 10 bases not matched to a gene; V was cut back by 9 bases and J by 8 bases. Germline CDR1 SNHLY, CDR2 FYNNEI. CDR3 protein: CARTLDRDDEQFF. The CDR3 DNA reads TGTGCCAGAACCTTAGACAGGGACGATGAGCAGTTCTTC.